The TCR beta chain under discussion was sequenced for a study of post-analysis software for immune sequencing data. Overall study: Patients with relapsing-remitting, secondary progressive and progressive-relapsing multiple sclerosis courses were all represented. Whole-study results and caveats: Multiple sclerosis patients had significantly lower normalized Chao1 diversity than controls. When patients were compared with controls, 4 or 5 TRBV segments were more frequent, TRBV5-6, TRBV5-1 and TRBV20-1 among them. The F measure placed samples prepared in the same batch into strongly shared clusters.

With 6 bases clipped from V and 5 bases from J, the junction kept 6 bases outside the gene matches. The CDR3 length is 15 residues. Germline lookup yields CDR1 DFQATT and CDR2 SNEGSKA (reference sequence). The TCR beta cDNA libraries contained unique molecular identifiers. T cells numbering roughly 0.95 to 10 million gave rise to 500,000 or so cDNA molecules. MiXCR, applied by TCRdb to the PCR reads, yields one record per CDR3 protein. In the table there are about 680,000 distinct CDR3 sequences, around 60% of which are singletons. This clonotype occurred a few times. Antigen unknown. Sequenced input: blood. The sequence derives from a girl aged 2 to 10 with multiple sclerosis. The chain uses TRBV20-1 and TRBJ2-1; TRBD2 agrees at 14 bases. The CDR3 bases are TGCAGTGCACGACTAGCGGGGGGGCCGGACAATGAGCAGTTCTTC. Protein sequence: CSARLAGGPDNEQFF.